The 16 T cell receptor beta chains presented below share a single source sample, sequenced in a study of shared clonotypes between healthy human individuals (dated by TCRdb to about 2020). The library was obtained by the immunoSEQ multiplex PCR assay. In its TCRdb copy, this immuneACCESS table keeps in-frame sequences only and misses some clones. Where compared with another copy, unresolved V genes explain less than half of these, and the others have no known cause. For this sample there are 760,000 or so clones; roughly 96% appear just once. The top ten hold less than 0.3% of the sample. CD8 naive samples consisted of CD45RO-negative cells that were positively selected for CCR7, yielding a CD45RA+CCR7+ population without TemRA cells. The sequencing sample was made of naive CD8+ T cells sorted from blood. The cell subset or site label for this specimen denotes: CD45RA+CCR7+. The origin of the receptors is a man aged 25-45 years in good health.

The gene calls are TRBV28 and TRBJ2-2; TRBD2 matches at 7 bases. The J segment lost 6 bases and the V segment lost 4 bases, leaving 11 bases of the junction unmatched. Germline CDR1 and CDR2: MDHEN and SYDVKM. The CDR3 length is 16 residues. The CDR3 DNA reads as TGTGCCAGCAGTTCATTCCGGACTAGTCCAGCCGGGGAGCTGTTTTTT. Protein sequence: CASSSFRTSPAGELFF.

The chain combines TRBV30 with TRBJ1-1; perhaps TRBD1 as D (5 bases). Germline V gene data show CDR1 as GTSNPN and CDR2 as SVGIG (reference sequence). The CDR3 has 14 residues. V was cut by 4 bases and J by 5 bases, with 17 bases left in between. This CDR3 reads CAWTPAPGFTEAFF. Here the CDR3 DNA reads TGTGCCTGGACCCCAGCCCCAGGGTTTACTGAAGCTTTCTTT.

The gene calls are TRBV27 and TRBJ2-7; 9 bases are shared with TRBD1. CDR1 is MNHEY, CDR2 SMNVEV, per germline (reference sequence). This CDR3 contains 14 residues. The V segment lost 7 bases and the J segment 3 bases; nucleotides outside the gene matches: 7. CDR3 loop: CASTYTGGVYEQYF. The CDR3 DNA reads as TGTGCCAGCACCTATACAGGGGGCGTCTACGAGCAGTACTTC.

The chain employs TRBV1 and TRBJ2-7; TRBD1 reflects the table's D call only, with no check against the DNA. TRBV1 is listed as a pseudogene. The CDR3 is 16 amino acids. The CDR3 DNA reads as TGCACCAGCAGCCAAGATTGGGGGACAGGGGACTACGAGCAGTACTTC. Translating it yields CTSSQDWGTGDYEQYF.

CDR3 sequence reads: CASSVEGGAVDTQYF. The CDR3 bases are TGTGCCAGCAGCGTAGAGGGCGGGGCGGTAGATACGCAGTATTTT. The chain carries TRBV9 and TRBJ2-3; maybe TRBD2 (6 bases). In germline, CDR1 is SGDLS, CDR2 YYNGEE. V lost 0 bases to trimming and J lost 5 bases, with 13 bases between them. The CDR3 sequence is 15 residues long.

The chain is built from TRBV7-6 and TRBJ2-3; the match to TRBD2 covers 8 bases. From germline, CDR1 is SGHVS and CDR2 FNYEAQ. After removal of 4 bases from V and 1 base from J, the junction contained 10 bases not matched to a gene. The CDR3 consists of 17 residues. The chain's CDR3 is CASSSLAGTRGTDTQYF. The CDR3 DNA reads TGTGCCAGCAGCTCCTTAGCGGGGACTAGGGGCACAGATACGCAGTATTTT.

As concerns this clone: The sample carries other DNA sequences with the same CDR3. This rearrangement joins TRBV19 to TRBJ1-1; TRBD1 matches 9 bases. Germline V gene data show CDR1 as LNHDA and CDR2 as SQIVND (reference sequence). Trimming removed 6 bases from V and 2 bases from J; junction bases left unmatched: 4. The CDR3 contains 14 residues. DNA of the CDR3: TGTGCCAGTAGCTTACAGGGGGCAAACACTGAAGCTTTCTTT. As protein: CASSLQGANTEAFF.

J is TRBJ2-1 and V is TRBV5-4; a weak D match, TRBD2 (6 bases). V lost 0 bases to trimming and J lost 0 bases, with 10 bases between them. CDR3 length equals 16 residues. Germline V gene data show CDR1 as SGHNT and CDR2 as YYREEE (reference sequence). The CDR3 DNA follows: TGTGCCAGCAGCTTGGGGGACTCCGCCTCCTACAATGAGCAGTTCTTC. This sequence encodes CASSLGDSASYNEQFF.

The V gene is TRBV2, the J gene TRBJ2-7, with 7 bases matching TRBD2. The length of the CDR3 is 15 residues. After removal of 6 bases from V and 2 bases from J, the junction contained 10 bases not matched to a gene. The germline V gene encodes CDR1 SNHLY and CDR2 FYNNEI. The CDR3 here is CASSYLADYTYEQYF. CDR3 in DNA: TGTGCCAGCAGCTACCTAGCGGACTATACCTACGAGCAGTACTTC.

This sequence joins TRBV5-1 and TRBJ1-3; D uncertain. Trimming left V 5 bases short and J 4 bases short, with 10 bases between. Germline V lookup: CDR1 SGHRS, CDR2 YFSETQ. This CDR3 is 13 amino acids long. The DNA for the CDR3 is TGCGCCAGCAGGGATACACAGGGAAACACCATATATTTT. It translates to CASRDTQGNTIYF.

This clone was picked up one time. V usage is TRBV19 and J usage is TRBJ2-7; the D gene is possibly TRBD1 (5 bases). V shed 3 bases and J shed 6 bases, with 9 bases lying between them. Germline loops: CDR1 LNHDA, CDR2 SQIVND (reference sequence). The CDR3 is made up of 12 amino acids. CDR3 bases: TGTGCCAGTAGTATCCAGGGATCCGAGCAGTACTTC. The encoded protein is CASSIQGSEQYF.

The V call is TRBV27, the J call TRBJ2-1, with D perhaps TRBD1 (5 bases). CDR3 length equals 11 residues. V was clipped by 6 bases and J by 9 bases, with 9 bases between them. Looked up from germline, CDR1 is MNHEY and CDR2 is SMNVEV (reference sequence). CDR3 DNA: TGTGCCAGCAGCTTCCAGGGTGAGCAGTTCTTC. Translated, it gives CASSFQGEQFF.

The chain links TRBV7-3 to TRBJ1-1, with D uncertain. The CDR3 is 13 amino acids. Germline lookup yields CDR1 SGHTA and CDR2 FQGTGA. The ends were cut back, 4 bases at V and 1 base at J, with 7 bases in the middle. The CDR3 region is CASSSQWNTEAFF. CDR3 bases: TGTGCCAGCAGCTCCCAGTGGAACACTGAAGCTTTCTTT.

The V and J genes are TRBV5-8 and TRBJ2-2, with a possible D match to TRBD2 (6 bases). The CDR3 sequence is 14 residues long. V was cut by 4 bases and J by 3 bases, with 10 bases left in between. From germline, CDR1 is SGHTS and CDR2 YDEGEE. This CDR3 reads CASSPSGDTGELFF. The CDR3 DNA reads TGTGCCAGCAGCCCCTCGGGAGACACCGGGGAGCTGTTTTTT.

J is TRBJ2-7 and V is TRBV7-2, with 9 bases that match TRBD1. Trimming took 3 bases from V and 5 from J; bases not matched to a gene: 5. The CDR3 spans 14 residues. The germline CDR1 and CDR2 sequences are SGHTA and FQGNSA. CDR3: CASSFIQGANEQYF. The CDR3 bases are TGTGCCAGCAGCTTCATACAGGGGGCAAACGAGCAGTACTTC.

The chain couples TRBV29-1 to TRBJ1-1; 7 nucleotides agree with TRBD1. Trimming cost V 3 bases and J 5 bases; bases outside gene matches: 3. Germline V gene sequence: CDR1 SQVTM, CDR2 ANQGSEA. The CDR3 runs 12 residues. The CDR3 reads CSVDDRDTEAFF. The CDR3 nucleotides read TGCAGCGTTGACGACAGGGATACTGAAGCTTTCTTT.